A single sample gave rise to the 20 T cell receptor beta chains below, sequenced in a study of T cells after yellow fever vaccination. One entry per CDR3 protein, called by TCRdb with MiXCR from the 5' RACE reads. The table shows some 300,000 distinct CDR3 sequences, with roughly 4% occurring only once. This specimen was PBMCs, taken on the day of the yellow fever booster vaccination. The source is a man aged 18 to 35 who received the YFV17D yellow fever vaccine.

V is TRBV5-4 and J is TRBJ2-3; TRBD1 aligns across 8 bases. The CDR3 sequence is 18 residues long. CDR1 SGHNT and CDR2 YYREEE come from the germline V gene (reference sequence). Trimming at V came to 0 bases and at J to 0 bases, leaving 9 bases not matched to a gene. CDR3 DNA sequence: TGTGCCAGCAGCTTGGTTACAGGGGGTCCCACTAGCACAGATACGCAGTATTTT. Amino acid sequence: CASSLVTGGPTSTDTQYF.

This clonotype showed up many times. The CDR3 DNA reads TGCAGCGTTGAAGCCTTGCGGGCTGAAGCTTTCTTT. This translates into CSVEALRAEAFF. The chain employs TRBV29-1 and TRBJ1-1; D not resolved. Trimming left V 1 base short and J 6 bases short, with 9 bases between. The CDR3 length is 12 residues. Germline loops: CDR1 SQVTM, CDR2 ANQGSEA.

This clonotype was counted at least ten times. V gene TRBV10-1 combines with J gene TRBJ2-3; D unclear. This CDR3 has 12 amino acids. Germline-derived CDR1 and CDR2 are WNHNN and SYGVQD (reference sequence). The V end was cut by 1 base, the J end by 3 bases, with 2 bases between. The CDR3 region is CASSEYTDTQYF. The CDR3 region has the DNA TGCGCCAGCAGTGAGTATACAGATACGCAGTATTTT.

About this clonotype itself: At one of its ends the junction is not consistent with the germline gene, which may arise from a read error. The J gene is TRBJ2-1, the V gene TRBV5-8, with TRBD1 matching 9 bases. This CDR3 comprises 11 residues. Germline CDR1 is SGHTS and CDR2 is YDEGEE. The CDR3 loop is CASSFGQGRYF. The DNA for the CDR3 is TGTGCCAGCAGCTTCGGACAGGGGCGATACTTC.

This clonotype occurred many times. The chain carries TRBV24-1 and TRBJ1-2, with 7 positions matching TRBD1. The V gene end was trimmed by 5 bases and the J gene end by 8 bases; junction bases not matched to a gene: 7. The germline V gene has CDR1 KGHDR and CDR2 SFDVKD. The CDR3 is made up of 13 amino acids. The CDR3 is CATSGITGEGYTF. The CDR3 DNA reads TGTGCCACCAGTGGCATCACAGGGGAAGGCTACACCTTC.

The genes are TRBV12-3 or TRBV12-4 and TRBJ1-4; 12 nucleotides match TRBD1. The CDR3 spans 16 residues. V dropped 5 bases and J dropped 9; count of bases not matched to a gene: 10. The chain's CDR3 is CASSQTGTGGEKKLFF. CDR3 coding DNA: TGTGCCAGCAGTCAAACCGGGACAGGGGGCGAGAAAAAACTGTTTTTT.

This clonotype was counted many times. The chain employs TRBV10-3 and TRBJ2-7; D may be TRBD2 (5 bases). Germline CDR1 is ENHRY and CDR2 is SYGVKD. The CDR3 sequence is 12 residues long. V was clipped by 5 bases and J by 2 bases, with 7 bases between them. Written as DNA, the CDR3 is TGTGCCATCAGTCCCGGGGCCTACGAGCAGTACGTC. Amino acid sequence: CAISPGAYEQYV.

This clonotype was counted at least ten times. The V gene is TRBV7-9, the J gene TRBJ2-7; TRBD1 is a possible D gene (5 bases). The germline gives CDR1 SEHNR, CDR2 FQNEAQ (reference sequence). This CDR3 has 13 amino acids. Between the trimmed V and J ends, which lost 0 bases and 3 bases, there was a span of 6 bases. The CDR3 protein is CASSLADSYEQYV. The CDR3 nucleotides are TGTGCCAGCAGCTTAGCCGACAGCTACGAGCAGTACGTC.

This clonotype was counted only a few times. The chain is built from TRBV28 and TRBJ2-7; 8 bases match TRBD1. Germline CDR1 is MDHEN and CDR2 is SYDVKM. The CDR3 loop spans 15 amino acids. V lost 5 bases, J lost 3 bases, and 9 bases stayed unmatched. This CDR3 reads CASSATGELLYEQYV. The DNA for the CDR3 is TGTGCCAGCAGTGCGACAGGGGAATTGCTCTACGAGCAGTACGTC.

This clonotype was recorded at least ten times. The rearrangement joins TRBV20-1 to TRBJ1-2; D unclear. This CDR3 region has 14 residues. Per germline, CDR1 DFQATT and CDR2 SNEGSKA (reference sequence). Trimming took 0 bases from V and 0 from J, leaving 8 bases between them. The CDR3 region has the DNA TGCAGTGCTAGAGATCGCAGGACTAACTATGGCTACACCTTC. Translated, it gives CSARDRRTNYGYTF.

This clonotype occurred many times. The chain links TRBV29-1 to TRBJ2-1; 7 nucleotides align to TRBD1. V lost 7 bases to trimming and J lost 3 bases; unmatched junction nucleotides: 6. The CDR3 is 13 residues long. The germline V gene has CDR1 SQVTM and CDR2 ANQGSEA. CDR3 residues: CSESRDSYNEQFF. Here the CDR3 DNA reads TGCAGCGAGAGCCGGGACAGCTACAATGAGCAGTTCTTC.

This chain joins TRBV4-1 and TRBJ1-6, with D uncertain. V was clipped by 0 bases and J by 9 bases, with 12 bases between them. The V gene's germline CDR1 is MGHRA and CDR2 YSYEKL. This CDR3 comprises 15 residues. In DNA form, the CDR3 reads TGCGCCAGCAGCCAAGATCCCGGGATGGGTTCACCCCTCCACTTT. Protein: CASSQDPGMGSPLHF.

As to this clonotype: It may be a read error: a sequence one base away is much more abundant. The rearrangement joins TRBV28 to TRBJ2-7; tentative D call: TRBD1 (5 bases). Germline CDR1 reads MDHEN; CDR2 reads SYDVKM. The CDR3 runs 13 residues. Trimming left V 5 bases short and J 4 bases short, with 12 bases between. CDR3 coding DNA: TGTGCCAGCAGTGTCGGACGGACATACGAGCAGTACGTC. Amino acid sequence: CASSVGRTYEQYV.

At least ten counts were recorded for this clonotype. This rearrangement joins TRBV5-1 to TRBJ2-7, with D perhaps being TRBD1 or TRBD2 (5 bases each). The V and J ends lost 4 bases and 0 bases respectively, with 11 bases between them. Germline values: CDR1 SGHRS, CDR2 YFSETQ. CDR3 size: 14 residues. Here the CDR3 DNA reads TGCGCCAGCAGCCTGATGGGGGACTCCTACGAGCAGTACTTC. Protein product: CASSLMGDSYEQYF.

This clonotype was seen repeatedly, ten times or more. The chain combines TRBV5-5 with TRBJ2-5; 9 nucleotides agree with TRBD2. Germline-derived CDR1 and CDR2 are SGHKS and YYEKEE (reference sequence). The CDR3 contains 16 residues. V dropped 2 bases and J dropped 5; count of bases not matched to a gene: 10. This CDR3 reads CASSLDAGGPWETQYF. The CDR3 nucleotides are TGTGCCAGCAGCTTAGACGCGGGGGGGCCCTGGGAGACCCAGTACTTC.

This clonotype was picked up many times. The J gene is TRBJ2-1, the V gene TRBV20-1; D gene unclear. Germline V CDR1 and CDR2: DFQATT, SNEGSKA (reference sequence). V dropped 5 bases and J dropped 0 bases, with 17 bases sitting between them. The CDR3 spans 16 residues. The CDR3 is CSAYHLMELSYNEQFF. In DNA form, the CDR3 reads TGCAGTGCTTATCATCTGATGGAACTCTCCTACAATGAGCAGTTCTTC.

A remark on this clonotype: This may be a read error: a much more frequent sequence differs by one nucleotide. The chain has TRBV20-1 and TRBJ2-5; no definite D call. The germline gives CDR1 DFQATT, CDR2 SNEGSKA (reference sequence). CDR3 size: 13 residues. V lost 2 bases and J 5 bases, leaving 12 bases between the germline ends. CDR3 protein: CSARKPVRETQYF. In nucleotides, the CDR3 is TGCAGTGCTAGAAAGCCGGTGAGGGAGACCCAGTACTTC.

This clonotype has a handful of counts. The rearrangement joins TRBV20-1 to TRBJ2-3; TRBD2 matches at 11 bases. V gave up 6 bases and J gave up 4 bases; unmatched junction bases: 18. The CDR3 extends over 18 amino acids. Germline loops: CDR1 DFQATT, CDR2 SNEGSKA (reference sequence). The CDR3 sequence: CSARQWVAGGQGPDTQYF. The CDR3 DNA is TGCAGTGCCAGACAGTGGGTAGCGGGGGGGCAGGGGCCAGATACGCAGTATTTT.

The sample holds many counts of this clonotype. CDR3 sequence reads: CASSHLGLRTDTQYF. The CDR3 region has the DNA TGTGCCAGCAGCCACCTTGGACTTCGCACAGATACGCAGTATTTT. This sequence joins TRBV3-1 and TRBJ2-3; tentatively, D is TRBD2 (5 bases). The CDR3 covers 15 residues. In germline, CDR1 is LGHDT, CDR2 YNNKEL (reference sequence). V was clipped by 3 bases and J by 1 base, with 11 bases between them.

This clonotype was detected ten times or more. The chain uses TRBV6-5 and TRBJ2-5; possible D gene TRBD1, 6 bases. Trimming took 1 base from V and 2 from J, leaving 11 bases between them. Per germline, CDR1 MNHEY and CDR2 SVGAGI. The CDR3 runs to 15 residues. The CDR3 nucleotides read TGTGCCAGCAGTTACTATAGGACAGCTCAAGAGACCCAGTACTTC. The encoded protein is CASSYYRTAQETQYF.